These 2 T cell receptor beta chains were sequenced from one sample in a study of blood T cell repertoires in COVID-19. TCRdb's table, derived via immunoSEQ multiplex PCR, lists solely in-frame clones and lacks some. The sample has 90,000 or so clones; roughly 83% are singletons. Sequenced material: peripheral blood. All receptors derive from a human donor in a cohort sampled during active COVID-19.

The V call is TRBV11-2, the J call TRBJ1-3, with 7 bases aligning to TRBD1. This CDR3 is built from 14 residues. Trimming removed 5 bases from V and 4 bases from J; junction bases left unmatched: 5. Germline CDR1 SGHAT, CDR2 FQNNGV. CDR3 DNA sequence: TGTGCCAGCAGCAAACAGGGGTACGGAAACACCATATATTTT. It codes for CASSKQGYGNTIYF.

V gene TRBV6-5 combines with J gene TRBJ2-7, with TRBD1 matching 10 bases. This CDR3 comprises 15 residues. Germline V CDR1 and CDR2: MNHEY, SVGAGI. V shed 6 bases and J 4 bases; nucleotides not matched to a gene: 9. The CDR3: CASRFRDRGQYEQYF. The CDR3 DNA reads TGTGCCAGCAGATTCCGGGACAGGGGTCAGTACGAGCAGTACTTC.